The clone carrying this TCR beta chain was counted ten times or more. The target antigen is unknown. The CDR3 has 15 amino acids. V was shortened by 6 bases and J by 1 base, with 15 bases between the two germline ends. CDR1 is MNHEY, CDR2 SMNVEV, per germline (reference sequence). The sample comes from a study of regulatory T cells in long-lasting Graves disease. Broader study findings: With under 3,500 shared public clonotypes, persistent patients exceeded new patients, who shared 966.

As to time point: persistent/refractory GD, antithyroid drugs over 5 years with positive TRAb. PBMCs provided the RNA from which the TCR library was made. American Thyroid Association guidelines served as the basis for diagnosing Graves' disease. HTBI primers from iRepertoire and Arm-PCR of CDR3 regions yielded the TCR beta libraries. Via MiXCR, TCRdb re-called the multiplex PCR reads, giving one row per CDR3 protein. The data show roughly 700,000 distinct CDR3 sequences, 25% to 30% seen once. This sequence joins TRBV27 and TRBJ1-1; D unresolved. This TCR came from a female donor with Graves disease. The sample in question was peripheral blood mononuclear cells (PBMCs), obtained when the disease was refractory, from a patient treated with antithyroid drugs. The CDR3 is CASRLPGVGNTEAFF. CDR3 nucleotide sequence: TGTGCCAGCAGGCTTCCCGGGGTGGGGAACACTGAAGCTTTCTTT.